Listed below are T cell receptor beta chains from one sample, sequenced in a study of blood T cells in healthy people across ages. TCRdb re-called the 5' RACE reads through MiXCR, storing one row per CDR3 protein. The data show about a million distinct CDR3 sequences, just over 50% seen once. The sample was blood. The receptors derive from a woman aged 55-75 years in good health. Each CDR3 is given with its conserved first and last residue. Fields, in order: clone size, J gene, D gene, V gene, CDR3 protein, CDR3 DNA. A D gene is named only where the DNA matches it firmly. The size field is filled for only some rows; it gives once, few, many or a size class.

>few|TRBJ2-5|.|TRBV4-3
CASSQALGGTEETQYF
TGCGCCAGCAGCCAAGCCCTGGGGGGTACAGAAGAGACCCAGTACTTC
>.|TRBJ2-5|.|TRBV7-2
CASSRMLVAQETQYF
TGTGCCAGCAGCCGGATGCTCGTTGCTCAAGAGACCCAGTACTTC
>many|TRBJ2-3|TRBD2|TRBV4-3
CASSQALAGADTQYF
TGCGCCAGCAGCCAAGCACTAGCGGGAGCAGATACGCAGTATTTT
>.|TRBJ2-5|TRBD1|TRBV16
CASSQWTGAQETQYF
TGTGCCAGCAGCCAATGGACAGGAGCCCAAGAGACCCAGTACTTC
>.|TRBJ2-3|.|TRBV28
CASRAIFPDTQYF
TGTGCCAGCCGGGCTATTTTCCCAGATACGCAGTATTTT
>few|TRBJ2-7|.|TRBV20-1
CSAEATAEEQYF
TGCAGTGCAGAAGCGACGGCCGAAGAGCAGTACTTC
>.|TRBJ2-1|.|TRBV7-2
CASSLEGASGHNEQFF
TGTGCCAGCAGCTTAGAGGGGGCTAGCGGCCACAATGAGCAGTTCTTC
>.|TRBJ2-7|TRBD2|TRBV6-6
CASSYDPLMGGPYEQYF
TGTGCCAGCAGTTACGACCCCCTTATGGGAGGGCCCTACGAGCAGTACTTC
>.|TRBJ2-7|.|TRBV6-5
CASSWTPKGSYEQYF
TGTGCCAGCAGTTGGACACCCAAGGGCTCCTACGAGCAGTACTTC
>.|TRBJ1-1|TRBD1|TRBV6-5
CASSRDRGRTEAFF
TGTGCCAGCAGCAGGGACAGGGGTAGGACTGAAGCTTTCTTT
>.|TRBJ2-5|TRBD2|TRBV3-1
CASSHAGLAGEEQYF
TGTGCCAGCAGTCATGCGGGACTAGCGGGAGAGGAGCAGTACTTC
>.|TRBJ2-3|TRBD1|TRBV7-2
CASSTGQGGWGTDTQYF
TGTGCCAGCAGCACCGGACAGGGAGGATGGGGCACAGATACGCAGTATTTT
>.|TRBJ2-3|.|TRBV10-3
CASRSDLLDTQYF
TGTGCCTCCCGAAGCGATCTTCTAGATACGCAGTATTTT
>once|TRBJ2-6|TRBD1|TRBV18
CASSPTGGPSGANVLTF
TGTGCCAGCTCACCGACAGGGGGTCCCTCTGGGGCCAACGTCCTGACTTTC
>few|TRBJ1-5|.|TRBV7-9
CASSTGNQPQHF
TGTGCCAGCAGCACAGGGAATCAGCCCCAGCATTTT
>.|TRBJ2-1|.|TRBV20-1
CSAQPVGFGGPYNEQFF
TGCAGTGCCCAACCGGTCGGATTCGGGGGACCCTACAATGAGCAGTTCTTC
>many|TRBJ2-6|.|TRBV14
CASSQIPYGRRSSGANVLTF
TGTGCCAGCAGCCAAATCCCCTACGGACGGAGGAGCTCTGGGGCCAACGTCCTGACTTTC
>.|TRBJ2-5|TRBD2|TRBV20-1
CSASPGGETQYF
TGCAGTGCTAGTCCCGGGGGGGAGACCCAGTACTTC
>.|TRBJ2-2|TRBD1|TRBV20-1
CSAPVTSWGQGASGELFF
TGCAGTGCCCCCGTAACCAGCTGGGGACAGGGGGCTTCCGGGGAGCTGTTTTTT
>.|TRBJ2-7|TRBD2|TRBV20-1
CSARLGRAGLYEQYF
TGCAGTGCAAGATTGGGACGAGCGGGACTCTACGAGCAGTACTTC
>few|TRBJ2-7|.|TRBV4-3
CASSLQETYEQYF
TGCGCCAGCAGCCTACAGGAAACCTACGAGCAGTACTTC
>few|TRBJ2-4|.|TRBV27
CASSSTALAKNIQYF
TGTGCCAGCAGTTCGACAGCTCTAGCCAAAAACATTCAGTACTTC
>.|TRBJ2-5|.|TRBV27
CASSSIGETQYF
TGTGCCAGCAGTTCGATAGGGGAGACCCAGTACTTC
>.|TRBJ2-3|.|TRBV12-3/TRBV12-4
CASSSLQGGTDTQYF
TGTGCCAGCAGTTCCTTGCAGGGAGGCACAGATACGCAGTATTTT
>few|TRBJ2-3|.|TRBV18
CASSPRQSTDTQYF
TGTGCCAGCTCACCTAGACAGAGCACAGATACGCAGTATTTT
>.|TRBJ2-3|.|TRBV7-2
CASSKGGTPSTDTQYF
TGTGCCAGCAGCAAAGGCGGGACACCCAGCACAGATACGCAGTATTTT
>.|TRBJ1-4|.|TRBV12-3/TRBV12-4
CASSFAGDEKLFF
TGTGCCAGCAGTTTTGCGGGTGATGAAAAACTGTTTTTT
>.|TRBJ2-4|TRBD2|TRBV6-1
CASSRGLAGGITEAKNIQYF
TGTGCCAGCAGTCGTGGACTAGCGGGAGGCATAACAGAGGCCAAAAACATTCAGTACTTC